The 11 T cell receptor beta chains below were found in one sample sequenced in a study of blood T cell repertoires in COVID-19. This table comes from immunoSEQ multiplex PCR, and its TCRdb copy is limited to in-frame clones, with some not included. The profile shows about 180,000 clones, about four fifths of them singletons. Sequenced: peripheral blood. The receptors derive from a human donor in a cohort sampled during active COVID-19.

The chain carries TRBV2 and TRBJ2-7; D perhaps matches TRBD1 (6 bases). The CDR3 sequence is 14 residues long. Germline loops: CDR1 SNHLY, CDR2 FYNNEI. Deletions cut 3 bases from V and 2 bases from J, with 11 bases between. The CDR3, as DNA: TGTGCCAGCAGTGAGACAGGCCGTACCTACGAGCAGTACTTC. This translates into CASSETGRTYEQYF.

The chain couples TRBV25-1 to TRBJ2-7, with TRBD2 as a possible D gene (6 bases). The CDR3 totals 10 residues. Germline V CDR1 and CDR2: MGHDK, SYGVNS. CDR3 DNA: TGTGCGACTCGGGGGTACGAGCAGTACTTC. This sequence encodes CATRGYEQYF.

This clone was found once. J is TRBJ1-1 and V is TRBV11-1; 9 bases match TRBD1. J was trimmed by 1 base and V by 3 bases; bases with no gene match: 3. This CDR3 contains 15 residues. Germline V lookup: CDR1 SGHAT, CDR2 FQDESV (reference sequence). The CDR3 loop is CASSFEGQGNTEAFF. The CDR3, as DNA: TGTGCCAGCAGCTTCGAGGGACAGGGGAACACTGAAGCTTTCTTT.

This clone turned up a few times. V and J are TRBV30 and TRBJ1-2; 7 bases fit TRBD1. Trimming removed 4 bases from V and 7 bases from J; junction bases left unmatched: 12. The CDR3 has 14 residues. The germline V gene has CDR1 GTSNPN and CDR2 SVGIG (reference sequence). CDR3: CAWTVRRGLRGYTF. The CDR3 DNA follows: TGTGCCTGGACCGTCAGGAGGGGGCTACGTGGCTACACCTTC.

This clone was recorded a few times. V gene TRBV4-2 combines with J gene TRBJ1-2; perhaps TRBD1 as D (5 bases). V was clipped by 0 bases and J by 6 bases, with 11 bases between them. The CDR3 runs to 14 residues. Germline-derived CDR1 and CDR2 are LGHNA and YNFKEQ. As DNA, the CDR3 is TGTGCCAGCAGCCAAGATATGGGCAGGGATGGCTACACCTTC. Translation gives CASSQDMGRDGYTF.

This rearrangement joins TRBV19 to TRBJ2-7; 7 nucleotides line up with TRBD1. CDR3 size: 13 residues. The germline V gene has CDR1 LNHDA and CDR2 SQIVND (reference sequence). Trimming cost V 10 bases and J 6 bases; bases outside gene matches: 12. CDR3 loop: CATGTGRQGEQYF. CDR3 coding DNA: TGTGCCACCGGTACAGGGAGACAGGGCGAGCAGTACTTC.

The chain combines TRBV2 with TRBJ1-2; D ambiguous. Germline assignment: CDR1 SNHLY and CDR2 FYNNEI. The CDR3 runs to 10 residues. V lost 4 bases to trimming and J lost 8 bases, with 5 bases between them. The CDR3 loop reads CASSVQGYTF. The CDR3 bases are TGTGCCAGCAGTGTTCAGGGCTACACCTTC.

The genes are TRBV9 and TRBJ2-7, with TRBD2 as a possible D gene (6 bases). The CDR3 consists of 16 residues. Germline values: CDR1 SGDLS, CDR2 YYNGEE. V was cut by 0 bases and J by 4 bases, with 17 bases left in between. The CDR3 loop reads CASSVGSGREEYEQYF. Written as DNA, the CDR3 is TGTGCCAGCAGCGTAGGCTCGGGCAGGGAGGAGTACGAGCAGTACTTC.

A few counts support this clone. V usage is TRBV6-6 and J usage is TRBJ1-5; tentatively, D is TRBD1 (6 bases). The V gene's germline CDR1 is MNHNY and CDR2 SVGAGI (reference sequence). The CDR3 consists of 14 residues. Trimming left V 6 bases short and J 3 bases short, with 12 bases between. The CDR3 loop is CASSPGQHNQPQHF. In DNA form, the CDR3 reads TGTGCCAGCAGCCCCGGACAGCACAATCAGCCCCAGCATTTT.

The chain has TRBV6-5 and TRBJ1-5, with TRBD1 matching over 8 bases. Per the germline V gene, CDR1 is MNHEY and CDR2 is SVGAGI. V shed 5 bases and J 7 bases; nucleotides not matched to a gene: 4. CDR3 length equals 13 residues. The CDR3 DNA follows: TGTGCCAGCAGTAAGACAGGGGCCCAGCCCCAGCATTTT. Translated, it gives CASSKTGAQPQHF.

This clone was seen a single time. This rearrangement joins TRBV11-1 to TRBJ2-7; possible D gene TRBD2, 5 bases. CDR1 and CDR2 (germline): SGHAT, FQDESV (reference sequence). V dropped 8 bases and J dropped 0 bases, with 14 bases sitting between them. The CDR3 has 14 residues. The DNA for the CDR3 is TGTGCCAGCCGTAGCGACAAGTACTCCTACGAGCAGTACTTC. Its translation: CASRSDKYSYEQYF.